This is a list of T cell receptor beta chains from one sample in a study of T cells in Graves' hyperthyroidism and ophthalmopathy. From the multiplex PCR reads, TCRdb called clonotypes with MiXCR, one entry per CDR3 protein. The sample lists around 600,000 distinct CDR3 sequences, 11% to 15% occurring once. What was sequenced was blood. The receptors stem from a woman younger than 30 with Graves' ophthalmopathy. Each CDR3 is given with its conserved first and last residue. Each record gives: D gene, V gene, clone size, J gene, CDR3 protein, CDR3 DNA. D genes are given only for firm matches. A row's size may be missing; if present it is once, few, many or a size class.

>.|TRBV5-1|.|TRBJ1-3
CASSREDSGNTIYF
TGCGCCAGCAGCAGGGAGGACTCTGGAAACACCATATATTTT
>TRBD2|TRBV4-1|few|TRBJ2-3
CASSQKGLAGAITSTDTQYF
TGCGCCAGCAGCCAAAAGGGCCTAGCGGGAGCGATTACTAGCACAGATACGCAGTATTTT
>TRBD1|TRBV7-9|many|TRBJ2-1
CASSLGGTGDYNELFF
TGTGCCAGCAGCTTAGGGGGGACAGGGGACTACAATGAGCTGTTCTTC
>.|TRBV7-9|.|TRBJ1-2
CASSYAENGYTF
TGTGCCAGCAGCTACGCGGAGAATGGCTACACCTTC
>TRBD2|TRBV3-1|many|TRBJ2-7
CASSQDSPGLLRLYEQYF
TGTGCCAGCAGCCAGGATAGTCCGGGACTACTGAGGCTTTACGAGCAGTACTTC
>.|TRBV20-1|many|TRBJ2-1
CSARVPSGHSYNEQFF
TGCAGTGCTAGAGTGCCCAGCGGCCACTCCTACAATGAGCAGTTCTTC
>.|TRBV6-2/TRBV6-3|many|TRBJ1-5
CASEGHYSNQPQHF
TGTGCCAGCGAGGGCCATTATAGCAATCAGCCCCAGCATTTT
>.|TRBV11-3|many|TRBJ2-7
CASSLPWGSSYEQYF
TGTGCCAGCAGCTTACCTTGGGGGAGCTCCTACGAGCAGTACTTC
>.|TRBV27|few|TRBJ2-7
CASSYGDLYEQYF
TGTGCCAGCAGTTACGGGGACCTCTACGAGCAGTACTTC
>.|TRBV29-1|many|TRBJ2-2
CSVEDRGDTGELFF
TGCAGCGTTGAAGATAGGGGGGACACCGGGGAGCTGTTTTTT
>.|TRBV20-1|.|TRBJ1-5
CSAWGGNQPQHF
TGCAGTGCTTGGGGGGGAAATCAGCCCCAGCATTTT
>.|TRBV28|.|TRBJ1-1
CASSFTGPGTEAFF
TGTGCCAGCAGTTTTACCGGACCTGGCACTGAAGCTTTCTTT
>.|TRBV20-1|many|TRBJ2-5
CSAKVPKSGETQYF
TGCAGTGCTAAAGTACCGAAGAGCGGGGAGACCCAGTACTTC
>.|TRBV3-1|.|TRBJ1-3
CASSQDRLLDSASGNTIYF
TGTGCCAGCAGCCAAGATCGGCTCTTAGACAGTGCCTCTGGAAACACCATATATTTT
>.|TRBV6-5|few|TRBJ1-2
CASSYGGGYGYTF
TGTGCCAGCAGTTACGGAGGGGGCTATGGCTACACCTTC
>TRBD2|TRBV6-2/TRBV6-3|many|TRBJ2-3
CASSPRRETTDTQYF
TGTGCCAGCAGTCCTCGGCGGGAGACGACAGATACGCAGTATTTT
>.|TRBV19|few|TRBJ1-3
CASRTEGYGNTIYF
TGTGCCAGTAGGACAGAAGGGTATGGAAACACCATATATTTT
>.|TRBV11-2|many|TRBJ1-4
CASSLPGYNEKLFF
TGTGCCAGCAGCTTACCGGGGTATAATGAAAAACTGTTTTTT
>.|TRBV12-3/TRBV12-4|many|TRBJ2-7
CASRGGTSEQYF
TGTGCCAGCAGGGGAGGGACATCCGAGCAGTACTTC
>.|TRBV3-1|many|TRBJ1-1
CASRGYTEAFF
TGTGCCAGCAGGGGATACACTGAAGCTTTCTTT
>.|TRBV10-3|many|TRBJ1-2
CAISESKAPGIYGYTF
TGTGCCATCAGTGAGTCCAAAGCGCCAGGGATCTATGGCTACACCTTC
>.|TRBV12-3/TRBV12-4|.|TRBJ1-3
CASSPGGGTGNTIYF
TGTGCCAGCAGTCCTGGGGGGGGAACAGGAAACACCATATATTTT
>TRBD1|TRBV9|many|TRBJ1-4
CASSPSGTGLEKLFF
TGTGCCAGCAGCCCCTCCGGGACAGGGCTAGAAAAACTGTTTTTT
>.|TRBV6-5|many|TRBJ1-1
CASSYSKGFLSEAFF
TGTGCCAGCAGTTACTCGAAGGGATTTTTGTCTGAAGCTTTCTTT
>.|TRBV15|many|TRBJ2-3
CATSRDRQDTQYF
TGTGCCACCAGCAGAGATCGCCAAGATACGCAGTATTTT
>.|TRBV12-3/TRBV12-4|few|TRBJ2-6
CASSFPMGGGANVLTF
TGTGCCAGCAGTTTTCCCATGGGGGGAGGGGCCAACGTCCTGACTTTC
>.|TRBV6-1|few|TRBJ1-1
CASSSPPMREHTEAFF
TGTGCCAGCAGTTCTCCCCCAATGCGTGAACACACTGAAGCTTTCTTT
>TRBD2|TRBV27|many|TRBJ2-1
CASSLPQLAGGPGEQFF
TGTGCCAGCAGTCTACCCCAACTAGCGGGAGGGCCGGGGGAGCAGTTCTTC
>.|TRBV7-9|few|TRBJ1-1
CASGVQQASTEAFF
TGTGCCAGCGGGGTACAACAGGCTTCCACTGAAGCTTTCTTT
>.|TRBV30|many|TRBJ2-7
CAASTSSDEQYF
TGTGCCGCATCGACTAGTTCTGACGAGCAGTACTTC
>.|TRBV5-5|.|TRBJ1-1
CASSLGASDTEAFF
TGTGCCAGCAGCTTGGGGGCTAGTGACACTGAAGCTTTCTTT
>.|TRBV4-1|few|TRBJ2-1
CASSQASSAANEQFF
TGCGCCAGCAGCCAGGCCAGCAGCGCCGCCAATGAGCAGTTCTTC
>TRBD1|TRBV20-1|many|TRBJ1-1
CSVRGTPNTEAFF
TGCAGTGTCAGGGGGACACCGAACACTGAAGCTTTCTTT
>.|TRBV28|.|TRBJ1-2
CASSLSRPYGYTF
TGTGCCAGCAGTTTGAGCAGGCCTTATGGCTACACCTTC
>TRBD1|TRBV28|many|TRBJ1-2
CASSIPDRVKGYTF
TGTGCCAGCAGTATACCCGACAGGGTAAAAGGCTACACCTTC
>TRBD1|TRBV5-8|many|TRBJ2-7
CASSRGTGGKDEQYF
TGTGCCAGCAGCAGAGGGACAGGGGGTAAGGACGAGCAGTACTTC
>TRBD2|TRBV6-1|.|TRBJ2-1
CASRPNRVGSSGRFHRYSEQFF
TGTGCCAGCAGACCAAACAGGGTCGGTTCTAGCGGGAGGTTCCACCGGTACAGTGAGCAGTTCTTC
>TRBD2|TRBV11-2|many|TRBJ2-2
CASSFTSGYTGELFF
TGTGCCAGCAGCTTTACTAGCGGTTACACCGGGGAGCTGTTTTTT
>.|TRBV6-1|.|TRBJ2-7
CASSVSRGHYEQYF
TGTGCCAGCAGTGTATCAAGGGGTCACTACGAGCAGTACTTC
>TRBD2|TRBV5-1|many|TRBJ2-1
CASSSRQAPGPSGRNNEQFF
TGCGCCAGCAGCTCCCGACAGGCCCCTGGCCCTAGCGGGAGGAACAATGAGCAGTTCTTC
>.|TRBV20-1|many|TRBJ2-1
CSARAFRGNSYNEQFF
TGCAGTGCTAGAGCTTTTAGGGGAAACTCCTACAATGAGCAGTTCTTC